The source of this TCR beta chain is a study of T cells after somatic rescue of genetic block. Libraries were prepared by immunoSEQ multiplex PCR; TCRdb keeps only in-frame clonotypes and omits some of them. The sample holds tens of thousands of clones, about 87% seen once. The ends were cut back, 7 bases at V and 8 bases at J, with 14 bases in the middle. The CDR3 extends over 12 amino acids. Germline assignment: CDR1 MNHNY and CDR2 SVGAGI (reference sequence). The chain employs TRBV6-6 and TRBJ1-1; D gene uncertain. The source material was peripheral blood mononuclear cells (PBMCs). The receptor was isolated from a woman between 18 and 29 years old. The chain's CDR3 is CASTAPPVEAFF. CDR3 DNA: TGTGCCAGCACGGCTCCCCCGGTAGAAGCTTTCTTT.